The entry that follows covers one T cell receptor (beta chain) sequence. What it recognizes is unknown. Measured with immunoSEQ multiplex PCR; TCRdb has only the in-frame clones, and not every one. Among 98,000 or so clones listed, around 86% were seen once. The entry originates in a study of T cell responses to AZD1222 COVID-19 vaccine. Study-level results: Reportedly, close to half of spike-specific TCRs are directed against unmutated variant regions. Possibly, clonal diversity was underestimated; donors were largely white British and included more females. Just 5 to 7 AZD1222 recipients were seropositive at baseline.

Germline CDR1 and CDR2: MGHRA and YSYEKL. This CDR3 is 15 amino acids long. The ends were cut back, 1 base at V and 1 base at J, with 10 bases in the middle. The rearrangement uses TRBV4-1 and TRBJ1-2, with D hard to call. The receptor was derived from an adult who received the MenACWY meningococcal vaccine as a control. The sample consisted of peripheral blood, taken 28 days after the second dose of the MenACWY control vaccine. The CDR3 region is CASSQGSRVNYGYTF. The CDR3 DNA is TGCGCCAGCAGCCAAGGGTCAAGGGTTAACTATGGCTACACCTTC.